This T cell receptor (beta chain) was documented in a study of shared clonotypes between healthy human individuals. Points from the study as a whole: Specimens sampled were limited to blood, with tissue repertoires likely differing.

The authors split each subset's genomic DNA evenly across several immunoSEQ plates. Sequenced by immunoSEQ multiplex PCR; TCRdb stores in-frame clones only, minus some. Altogether a few million clones are present, approximately 95% being singletons, with the ten largest covering 0.39%. Adult donors, all healthy and HIV-negative, had no recent acute infections or vaccinations. As concerns this clone: Its cognate antigen is unknown.

Losses at the gene ends were 6 bases for V and 2 bases for J; bases not matched to a gene: 6. The germline V gene has CDR1 LGHNT and CDR2 FRNRAP. CDR3 size: 17 residues. The sequenced sample consisted of naive CD4+ T cells from PBMCs. The subset here: CD45RA+ positively selected. The TCR sequence derives from a man aged 18 to 35 in good health. Some clones in this sample may be carry-over from other donors' samples. The chain carries TRBV12-5 and TRBJ2-3; 15 nucleotides line up with TRBD2. The CDR3 DNA sequence: TGTGCTAGTGGACCAGGACTAGCGGGAGGGTACACAGATACGCAGTATTTT. Residues: CASGPGLAGGYTDTQYF.